These T cell receptor beta chains were read from a single sample in a study of early T cells in non-severe SARS-CoV-2 infection. TCRdb passed the 5' RACE reads through MiXCR, listing each CDR3 protein once. Of about 19,000 distinct CDR3 sequences listed, roughly 4.6% were seen once; the top ten hold approximately 7.2%. The sample consisted of whole blood. These receptor sequences come from an adult who was a healthcare worker with PCR-confirmed SARS-CoV-2 infection or an uninfected control (not recorded which). CDR3s include the opening cysteine and the closing phenylalanine or tryptophan. The D gene is left open where the match is weak. Some rows have no size entry. The others give once, few or many, or a class for an expanded clone.

clone size	D gene	V gene	J gene	CDR3 DNA	CDR3 protein
many	TRBD1	TRBV18	TRBJ2-3	TGTGCCAGCTCACCGACGGGACAGGGGGCCGCAGATACGCAGTATTTT	CASSPTGQGAADTQYF
medium-sized	NA	TRBV29-1	TRBJ1-5	TGCAGCGGTCTCCGGGGTGCAAATCAGCCCCAGCATTTT	CSGLRGANQPQHF
NA	NA	TRBV7-2	TRBJ1-5	TGTGCCAGCAGCTTTTCGGGGTCGAATCAGCCCCAGCATTTT	CASSFSGSNQPQHF
many	NA	TRBV7-9	TRBJ2-5	TGTGCCAGCAACCTAATCTCATTAGAGACCCAGTACTTC	CASNLISLETQYF
many	TRBD1	TRBV10-3	TRBJ1-6	TGTGCCATCAGTGAACTAGACAGGGAAAGGTCACCCCTCCACTTT	CAISELDRERSPLHF
many	TRBD2	TRBV20-1	TRBJ2-1	TGCAGTGCCTTTAGCGGGGGGGTAAATGAGCAGTTCTTC	CSAFSGGVNEQFF
many	NA	TRBV7-2	TRBJ2-3	TGTGCCAGCAGTCTAAGCAGAGATACGCAGTATTTT	CASSLSRDTQYF
many	TRBD2	TRBV5-1	TRBJ2-1	TGCGCCAGCAGGTCCCCTAGCGGGGGCGCTAGCTCCTACAATGAGCAGTTCTTC	CASRSPSGGASSYNEQFF
many	NA	TRBV7-9	TRBJ1-2	TGTGCCAGCAGATACACAGGGATTAGGGATGGCTACACCTTC	CASRYTGIRDGYTF
many	NA	TRBV5-4	TRBJ2-2	TGTGCCAGCAGCCAATGGAACAGCGGAACCGGGGAGCTGTTTTTT	CASSQWNSGTGELFF
few	NA	TRBV5-1	TRBJ2-6	TGCGCCAGCAGCGCACAGGGTCTCACTGGGGCCAACGTCCTGACTTTC	CASSAQGLTGANVLTF
many	NA	TRBV28	TRBJ2-1	TGTGCCAGCGGGGGCCTGGGGGAGCAGTTCTTC	CASGGLGEQFF
many	NA	TRBV29-1	TRBJ1-1	TGCAGCGTTGAAGCTAGGAAGGGCACTGAAGCTTTCTTT	CSVEARKGTEAFF
many	NA	TRBV12-3/TRBV12-4	TRBJ1-1	TGTGCCAGCAGGGGACGGAGGAACACTGAAGCTTTCTTT	CASRGRRNTEAFF
many	NA	TRBV7-2	TRBJ1-1	TGTGCCAGCAGCCGACCGGGCAGGGCGCTTGAAGCTTTCTTT	CASSRPGRALEAFF
few	NA	TRBV20-1	TRBJ1-2	TGCAGTGCTAGAGCAGGGGCAAACTATGGCTACACCTTC	CSARAGANYGYTF
many	NA	TRBV18	TRBJ2-7	TGTGCCAGCTCACCGGACAGTAACCCCTACGAGCAGTACTTC	CASSPDSNPYEQYF
many	NA	TRBV14	TRBJ2-3	TGTGCCAGCAGCTTCGGAGATACGCAGTATTTT	CASSFGDTQYF
many	TRBD2	TRBV12-3/TRBV12-4	TRBJ2-5	TGTGCCAGCAGACTAGCGGGGGGGCCAGAGACCCAGTACTTC	CASRLAGGPETQYF
NA	NA	TRBV29-1	TRBJ2-7	TGCAGCGTTGATCCGACCAGTGAAGGAGAGCAGTACTTC	CSVDPTSEGEQYF
many	TRBD1	TRBV19	TRBJ1-6	TGTGCCAGTACCCCGGACAGGCTCGGTTCACCCCTCCACTTT	CASTPDRLGSPLHF
many	NA	TRBV11-2	TRBJ2-3	TGTGCCAGCAGCTCCCAGCAAGGGGCAGATACGCAGTATTTT	CASSSQQGADTQYF
many	NA	TRBV7-9	TRBJ1-5	TGTGCCAGCAGCCCCCAGGATTCCGTTCAGCCCCAGCATTTT	CASSPQDSVQPQHF
medium-sized	NA	TRBV6-1	TRBJ1-6	TGTGCCAGCAGTTTCATTTCCCTGAATTCACCCCTCCACTTT	CASSFISLNSPLHF
many	NA	TRBV11-3	TRBJ2-1	TGTGCCAGCAGCTTAGAGGCTTACAATGAGCAGTTCTTC	CASSLEAYNEQFF
many	NA	TRBV25-1	TRBJ1-1	TGTGCCAGCAGTGGTCAAGTGAAGACTGAAGCTTTCTTT	CASSGQVKTEAFF
few	TRBD1	TRBV4-2	TRBJ2-2	TGTGCCAGCAGCCAAGTGACAGGGGGCCGCACCGGGGAGCTGTTTTTT	CASSQVTGGRTGELFF
many	TRBD2	TRBV4-3	TRBJ2-3	TGCGCCAGCAGCCAAGATCTGGCTAGCGGAGATACGCAGTATTTT	CASSQDLASGDTQYF
few	NA	TRBV11-2	TRBJ2-7	TGTGCCAGCAGCTTAGCCAGATACGAGCAGTACTTC	CASSLARYEQYF
many	NA	TRBV12-3/TRBV12-4	TRBJ1-2	TGTGCCAGCAGTTTACAGGGCTTCGGCTACACCTTC	CASSLQGFGYTF
many	TRBD1	TRBV4-1	TRBJ2-7	TGCGCCAGCAGCCAAGACCGGGACAGCCCAGGACCCTACGAGCAGTACTTC	CASSQDRDSPGPYEQYF
NA	TRBD2	TRBV11-3	TRBJ2-7	TGTGCCAGCAGCCTACGACTGGCTAGCGGGGATTACGAGCAGTACTTC	CASSLRLASGDYEQYF
many	TRBD1	TRBV29-1	TRBJ1-2	TGCAGCGTAACCGGGACAGGGGCCGCTGGCTACACCTTC	CSVTGTGAAGYTF
many	NA	TRBV7-6	TRBJ2-1	TGTGCCAGCAGCTTGTTTGGCTCCTACAATGAGCAGTTCTTC	CASSLFGSYNEQFF
many	TRBD1	TRBV27	TRBJ1-2	TGTGCCAGCAGTCCGCTAACAGGGGTCTATGGCTACACCTTC	CASSPLTGVYGYTF
many	TRBD1	TRBV27	TRBJ2-3	TGTGCCAGCAGTACAGGGGGAGTAGGCACAGATACGCAGTATTTT	CASSTGGVGTDTQYF
medium-sized	NA	TRBV20-1	TRBJ1-6	TGCAGTGCTAGAGATGTAGGAGGGGGACCCGGAAGAAATTCACCCCTCCACTTT	CSARDVGGGPGRNSPLHF
few	NA	TRBV21-1	TRBJ1-5	TGTGCCAGCAGCGTCGGGACTTGTCAGCCCCAGCATTTT	CASSVGTCQPQHF
many	NA	TRBV10-3	TRBJ2-2	TGTGCCATTGCCGGGGGCCTGAACACCGGGGAGCTGTTTTTT	CAIAGGLNTGELFF
many	TRBD1	TRBV29-1	TRBJ1-5	TGCAGCGCCCTGGGGGGACAGGGCAATCAGCCCCAGCATTTT	CSALGGQGNQPQHF
many	NA	TRBV28	TRBJ2-7	TGTGCCAGCAGTTTAGTCCAGAAGGAGGGCGAGCAGTACTTC	CASSLVQKEGEQYF
many	TRBD1	TRBV18	TRBJ1-2	TGTGCCAGCTGCCCAGGGGGGTCCGTCTATGGCTACACCTTC	CASCPGGSVYGYTF
many	NA	TRBV18	TRBJ2-7	TGTGCCAGCTCACTCCAGGCAGGGTTCTACGAGCAGTACTTC	CASSLQAGFYEQYF
many	TRBD1	TRBV20-1	TRBJ1-5	TGCAGTGCTAGAGTTCCGGGACAGGGTATTTATCAGCCCCAGCATTTT	CSARVPGQGIYQPQHF
medium-sized	NA	TRBV11-3	TRBJ1-1	TGTGCCAGCAGCTCCTCAGCCCGGTTCTCTGAAGCTTTCTTT	CASSSSARFSEAFF
few	TRBD1	TRBV29-1	TRBJ1-2	TGCAACGTCGGGACAGCCTATGGCTACACCTTC	CNVGTAYGYTF
many	NA	TRBV30	TRBJ1-2	TGTGCCTGCACGGCCTGGAGAAACTATGGCTACACCTTC	CACTAWRNYGYTF
many	NA	TRBV7-9	TRBJ2-2	TGTGCCAGCAGCTTATATGGGCCCAGGGCCGGGGAGCTGTTTTTT	CASSLYGPRAGELFF
few	NA	TRBV5-1	TRBJ1-1	TGCGCCAGCAGCTTGAGGCTCGGAGGGGTCACTGAAGCTTTCTTT	CASSLRLGGVTEAFF
many	TRBD2	TRBV4-2	TRBJ2-1	TGTGCCAGCAGCCAAGACGGCCCCCGAAGCGGGGGCCACAATGAGCAGTTCTTC	CASSQDGPRSGGHNEQFF
many	NA	TRBV20-1	TRBJ1-4	TGCAGTGCTAGTTTCATGGGGAATGAAAAACTGTTTTTT	CSASFMGNEKLFF
many	TRBD1	TRBV5-1	TRBJ2-1	TGCGCCAGCAGGTTGGACAGGGGTAATGAGCAGTTCTTC	CASRLDRGNEQFF
NA	TRBD1	TRBV2	TRBJ1-5	TGTGCCAGCAGTGACCGGACAGGGGTACAGCCCCAGCATTTT	CASSDRTGVQPQHF
many	TRBD1	TRBV18	TRBJ2-5	TGTGCCAGCTCACCATTGAGGGGGCCCCAAGAGACCCAGTACTTC	CASSPLRGPQETQYF